This TCR beta chain derives from a study of shared clonotypes between healthy human individuals. Notes on the study in general: Clonotype sharing among donors likely depends on sequencing depth.

J gave up 1 base and V 5 bases, and 9 bases lay outside the gene matches. This CDR3 has 17 amino acids. Germline V CDR1 and CDR2: KGHSH, LQKENI. The protocol was immunoSEQ multiplex PCR, while the TCRdb copy is restricted to in-frame clones and leaves out a portion. The sample lists fewer than 1.8 million clones, 98% occurring once. The table lists this clone with a count of one. Antigen specificity is unknown. The rearrangement joins TRBV18 to TRBJ2-3; 10 positions agree with TRBD2. The sample comprised naive CD4+ T cells sorted from blood. Subset meaning: CD45RA+ positively selected. This TCR derives from a man aged 25 to 40 in good health. CDR3: CASSATSGLGGTDTQYF. CDR3 bases: TGTGCCAGCTCAGCGACTAGCGGGCTTGGCGGCACAGATACGCAGTATTTT.